These 10 T cell receptor beta chains originate from one sample sequenced in a study of T cells in Graves' hyperthyroidism and ophthalmopathy. RNA transcripts yielded amplified TCR beta CDR3 regions. When the TCR CDR3 underwent first-round RT-PCR, the HTBI primer set was used. Each CDR3 protein is one row after TCRdb ran MiXCR on the multiplex PCR reads. The sample includes around 570,000 distinct CDR3 sequences, just under 20% of them seen just once. Sequencing was carried out using blood. Receptor source: a man aged 35-49 years with Graves' ophthalmopathy.

The V call is TRBV6-6, the J call TRBJ1-4; 8 bases are a match to TRBD1. The CDR3 has 14 amino acids. CDR1 and CDR2 (germline): MNHNY, SVGAGI (reference sequence). Trimming at V came to 2 bases and at J to 7 bases, leaving 3 bases not matched to a gene. CDR3 DNA sequence: TGTGCCAGCAGTTACGGACAGGGAAGTGAAAAACTGTTTTTT. Amino acid sequence: CASSYGQGSEKLFF.

The chain has TRBV27 and TRBJ2-5; 10 positions match TRBD1. V lost 9 bases to trimming and J lost 0 bases; unmatched junction nucleotides: 7. Germline V CDR1 and CDR2: MNHEY, SMNVEV (reference sequence). CDR3 length: 15 amino acids. This CDR3 is CARSPGQGYQETQYF. CDR3 in DNA: TGTGCCAGATCGCCGGGACAGGGGTACCAAGAGACCCAGTACTTC.

This clonotype was counted many times. As DNA, the CDR3 is TGTGCCTGGAGTGTGGGAGGGGTCAGGGGTAATGAGCAGTTCTTC. This gives the protein CAWSVGGVRGNEQFF. This chain connects TRBV30 to TRBJ2-1; possibly TRBD2 for D (7 bases). The V and J ends lost 0 bases and 7 bases respectively, with 16 bases between them. This CDR3 contains 15 residues. Germline V gives CDR1 GTSNPN, CDR2 SVGIG (reference sequence).

This clonotype appeared many times. This rearrangement joins TRBV12-3 or TRBV12-4 to TRBJ2-1, with 9 bases matching TRBD2. This CDR3 contains 14 residues. The ends lost 5 bases at V and 9 bases at J; junction bases unmatched: 8. The CDR3 reads CASSQRGEGLEQFF. The DNA for the CDR3 is TGTGCCAGCAGTCAGCGGGGGGAGGGCCTTGAGCAGTTCTTC.

The chain employs TRBV28 and TRBJ2-7; D might be TRBD1 or TRBD2, each matching 6 bases. Germline lookup yields CDR1 MDHEN and CDR2 SYDVKM. The CDR3 length is 15 residues. Trimming shortened V by 7 bases and J by 5 bases, and 21 bases separated the two germline ends. The CDR3 here is CASIPSGGGRNEQYF. The CDR3, as DNA: TGTGCCAGCATCCCGTCGGGTGGGGGGCGGAACGAGCAGTACTTC.

The chain is built from TRBV10-1 and TRBJ2-3, with D tentatively TRBD2 (7 bases). V lost 8 bases and J 4 bases, leaving 13 bases between the germline ends. The germline V gene has CDR1 WNHNN and CDR2 SYGVQD (reference sequence). The CDR3 loop spans 13 amino acids. The CDR3: CASEGGAADTQYF. In DNA form, the CDR3 reads TGCGCCAGCGAAGGGGGGGCAGCAGATACGCAGTATTTT.

As DNA, the CDR3 is TGTGCCACCGGCCGGGGGAGACAAGAGACCCAGTACTTC. Translation gives CATGRGRQETQYF. The J gene is TRBJ2-5, the V gene TRBV10-3; the D gene is possibly TRBD2 (6 bases). The CDR3 runs 13 residues. In germline, CDR1 is ENHRY, CDR2 SYGVKD. V gave up 10 bases and J gave up 2 bases, with 14 bases separating them.

This clonotype was seen a few times. A much larger clone lies one base from this, so it may be a read error. This chain joins TRBV7-2 and TRBJ1-1; D is ambiguous. CDR3 size: 13 residues. V was cut by 5 bases and J by 1 base, with 8 bases left in between. CDR1 and CDR2 from the germline V gene are SGHTA and FQGNSA. The CDR3 DNA sequence: TGTGCCAGCAGCATACAGAGGAACACTGAAGCTTTCTTT. Its protein is CASSIQRNTEAFF.

This clonotype was picked up many times. The chain recombines TRBV3-1 with TRBJ2-7, with D unresolved. Germline CDR1 LGHDT, CDR2 YNNKEL (reference sequence). Trimming removed 4 bases at V and 0 bases at J, with 7 bases between. This CDR3 is built from 13 residues. The CDR3 protein is CASSLRNSYEQYF. For the CDR3, the DNA is TGTGCCAGCAGCCTCAGGAACTCCTACGAGCAGTACTTC.

This clonotype has at least ten counts. The chain has TRBV11-3 and TRBJ2-3; no definite D call. The length of the CDR3 is 13 residues. Germline values: CDR1 SGHNT, CDR2 YENEEA. Trimming shortened V by 1 base and J by 3 bases, and 5 bases separated the two germline ends. In DNA, the CDR3 is TGTGCCAGCAGCTTAGGCCCTACAGATACGCAGTATTTT. This sequence encodes CASSLGPTDTQYF.